The entry that follows covers one T cell receptor (beta chain) sequence. The antigen remains unidentified. Cells were stimulated with overlapping HIV-1 Gag 15-mer peptides. Sorted nonresponding memory CD4+ T cells were CD40L-negative, CD69-negative, CD45RO-high. This sample is drawn from a study of persistence of HIV-infected CD4 T cells. Sequencing used immunoSEQ version 4 in survey mode. Profiled with immunoSEQ multiplex PCR; TCRdb holds only in-frame clones, not every one. This table has tens of thousands of clones, 70% to 75% appearing once. J gave up 4 bases and V 3 bases, and 4 bases lay outside the gene matches. Germline V gene lookup returns CDR1 KGHDR and CDR2 SFDVKD. The CDR3 runs to 14 residues.

The sample was CD4+ T cells sorted from PBMCs after roughly 18-hour stimulation, taken from a patient who received antiretroviral therapy. This sequence was found in an adult man with HIV who was CMV-seropositive. The chain carries TRBV24-1 and TRBJ1-2, with 7 bases aligning to TRBD1. The CDR3 sequence: CATSDPGQVYGYTF. The DNA for the CDR3 is TGTGCCACCAGTGATCCCGGACAGGTCTATGGCTACACCTTC.